The subject of this entry is one T cell receptor (beta chain). What it binds is unknown. The time point here: persistent/refractory GD, antithyroid drugs over 5 years with positive TRAb. The TCR library was prepared using RNA isolated from PBMCs. The authors drew patients from an endocrinology department in Xi'an, China. V lost 5 bases, J lost 0 bases, and 13 bases lay in between. Germline CDR1 PRHDT, CDR2 FYEKMQ (reference sequence). CDR3 length: 16 amino acids. This record belongs to a study of regulatory T cells in long-lasting Graves disease. Study-level points and caveats: The study found lower TCR diversity in persistent Graves' patients than in newly diagnosed ones. Those with persistent disease had in common more public clonotypes (about 2,700) than new patients (approximately 970).

With iRepertoire HTBI primers and Arm-PCR of CDR3 regions, TCR beta libraries were built. Source study methods: Taken together, the samples had 62 TRBV and 13 to 15 TRBJ segments identified. TCRdb analysed the multiplex PCR reads with MiXCR anew, one entry per CDR3 protein. None of the V and J calls come from the authors' own analysis; TCRdb made them. The sample lists a few hundred thousand distinct CDR3 sequences; approximately 25% were seen once. The specimen comprised peripheral blood mononuclear cells (PBMCs), sampled when the disease was refractory, from a patient treated with antithyroid drugs. The TCR sequence derives from a woman in her forties with Graves disease. The rearrangement links TRBV13 to TRBJ2-2; the D call may be TRBD1 or TRBD2 (5 bases each). The CDR3 DNA follows: TGTGCCAGCAGCAATACCTGGGGGTCGAACACCGGGGAGCTGTTTTTT. It specifies CASSNTWGSNTGELFF.